This T cell receptor beta chain appears in the sequencing data of a study of T-cell memory formation after mild COVID-19. Study-level points and caveats: Researchers report contracting CD4+ clones mostly in CM and EM, with CD8+ clones in EMRA.

TCRdb re-derived calls from the 5' RACE reads in MiXCR, one entry per CDR3 protein. The sample carries roughly 310,000 distinct CDR3 sequences, 15% recorded once. CDR3 length: 15 amino acids. V dropped 6 bases and J dropped 7; count of bases not matched to a gene: 9. Germline values: CDR1 SGHTA, CDR2 FQGNSA. Remarks on this clonotype: Its antigen is unknown.

This rearrangement joins TRBV7-2 to TRBJ2-7; 13 bases are shared with TRBD2. The clonotype originates from a man between 18 and 29 years old who had mild COVID-19 (a few samples of this study predate the infection). Cell type and time point are not known. Material: PBMCs or a T cell subset sorted from them (not recorded which). The CDR3 reads CASRFTSGGAEEQYF. The CDR3 nucleotides are TGTGCCAGCAGGTTTACTAGCGGGGGGGCCGAGGAGCAGTACTTC.